These 27 T cell receptor beta chains share one sample of origin, sequenced in a study of T-cell memory formation after mild COVID-19. MiXCR, run by TCRdb on the 5' RACE reads, gives a single entry per CDR3 protein. The repertoire holds hundreds of thousands of distinct CDR3 sequences, with about 17% as singletons. Sequenced: PBMCs or a T cell subset sorted from them (not recorded which). These receptors were collected from a man aged 18 to 35 who had mild COVID-19 (a few samples of this study predate the infection). Cell type and time point are not known.

This clonotype has more than one count but fewer than ten. The chain is built from TRBV6-4 and TRBJ1-6, with 7 bases identical to TRBD1. The V segment lost 9 bases and the J segment 10 bases; nucleotides outside the gene matches: 24. The CDR3 is made up of 18 amino acids. From germline, CDR1 is MRHNA and CDR2 SNTAGT. Written as DNA, the CDR3 is TGTGCCAGAGGGACAGTCCTCCCCTGGTGGTTGGTAGGATCACCCCTCCACTTT. Protein: CARGTVLPWWLVGSPLHF.

This clonotype has ten or more counts. This chain uses TRBV7-3 with TRBJ1-1; 12 nucleotides align to TRBD1. Germline CDR1 is SGHTA and CDR2 is FQGTGA. The CDR3 consists of 17 residues. Losses at the gene ends were 0 bases for V and 3 bases for J; bases not matched to a gene: 5. The CDR3 DNA is TGTGCCAGCAGCTTAACGGGACAGGGGGCGCTGGACACTGAAGCTTTCTTT. Residues: CASSLTGQGALDTEAFF.

This clonotype was observed a few times. The rearrangement links TRBV4-1 to TRBJ1-3; the D is unclear. Germline V lookup: CDR1 MGHRA, CDR2 YSYEKL. The CDR3 totals 14 residues. Trimming removed 3 bases from V and 0 bases from J, with 6 bases in between. CDR3 DNA sequence: TGCGCCAGCAGCCAGTTTCTCTCTGGAAACACCATATATTTT. Protein sequence: CASSQFLSGNTIYF.

The chain links TRBV7-2 to TRBJ1-5; D gene unclear. Germline lookup yields CDR1 SGHTA and CDR2 FQGNSA. V gave up 5 bases and J gave up 0 bases, with 14 bases separating them. This CDR3 region has 16 residues. In nucleotides, the CDR3 is TGTGCCAGCAGCGCAGACCAGGCTTATAGCAATCAGCCCCAGCATTTT. It is translated as CASSADQAYSNQPQHF.

The chain links TRBV12-3 or TRBV12-4 to TRBJ2-5; D assignment may be TRBD1 or TRBD2 (6 bases each). Trimming cost V 3 bases and J 7 bases, with 12 bases left between them. The CDR3 sequence is 13 residues long. CDR3 nucleotide sequence: TGTGCCAGCAGTTTTGAACAGGGAGGGACCCAGTACTTC. Translated: CASSFEQGGTQYF.

The chain has TRBV7-8 and TRBJ2-3, with TRBD2 as a possible D gene (5 bases). Trimming left V 11 bases short and J 0 bases short, with 15 bases between. Looked up from germline, CDR1 is SGHVS and CDR2 is FQNEAQ. The CDR3 runs to 14 residues. This CDR3 is CASARALSTDTQYF. The CDR3 DNA reads as TGTGCCTCAGCGAGGGCTCTTAGCACAGATACGCAGTATTTT.

The chain links TRBV5-1 to TRBJ1-2; no clear D. CDR1 is SGHRS, CDR2 YFSETQ, per germline. Trimming pared 4 bases from V and 4 bases from J, leaving 14 bases between. The CDR3 totals 14 residues. Here the CDR3 DNA reads TGCGCCAGCAGCCCGGACGGGGAAGGCTATGGCTACACCTTC. Protein product: CASSPDGEGYGYTF. Combining the CDR3 with reference TRBV5-1 and TRBJ1-2 gives the whole variable domain KAGVTQTPRYLIKTRGQQVTLSCSPISGHRSVSWYQQTPGQGLQFLFEYFSETQRNKGNFPGRFSGRQFSNSRSEMNVSTLELGDSALYLCASSPDGEGYGYTFGSGTRLTVV.

This chain connects TRBV7-2 to TRBJ2-5, with D possibly called TRBD1 or TRBD2 (5 bases each). Germline assignment: CDR1 SGHTA and CDR2 FQGNSA. This CDR3 has 15 amino acids. V shed 1 base and J shed 1 base, with 10 bases lying between them. Written as DNA, the CDR3 is TGTGCCAGCAGCTTAGTTCGGGGCACCCAAGAGACCCAGTACTTC. Translation gives CASSLVRGTQETQYF.

This clonotype appeared a few times. The chain uses TRBV30 and TRBJ2-2; TRBD2 aligns across 10 bases. The ends lost 6 bases at V and 5 bases at J; junction bases unmatched: 9. Germline V gene lookup returns CDR1 GTSNPN and CDR2 SVGIG (reference sequence). The CDR3 is 15 residues long. The CDR3 nucleotides are TGTGCCTGCCCTCCAACTAGCGGGGATACCGGGGAGCTGTTTTTT. Translation gives CACPPTSGDTGELFF.

V and J are TRBV10-3 and TRBJ1-4; no reliable D call. Germline CDR1 reads ENHRY; CDR2 reads SYGVKD. The CDR3 loop spans 15 amino acids. V lost 10 bases, J lost 3 bases, and 18 bases lay in between. The CDR3 DNA reads TGTGCCAGCAAAGCCCGGGAGGGTGCTAATGAAAAACTGTTTTTT. It yields the protein CASKAREGANEKLFF.

This clonotype was seen many times. J is TRBJ1-1 and V is TRBV12-3 or TRBV12-4; D gene uncertain. CDR3 length equals 13 residues. Trimming pared 3 bases from V and 0 bases from J, leaving 5 bases between. The CDR3 sequence is CASSFRVNTEAFF. In nucleotides, the CDR3 is TGTGCCAGCAGTTTTAGGGTGAACACTGAAGCTTTCTTT.

This clonotype was detected many times. V and J are TRBV5-1 and TRBJ2-1; perhaps TRBD2 as D (6 bases). The CDR3 is made up of 14 amino acids. The ends were cut back, 0 bases at V and 3 bases at J, with 7 bases in the middle. Germline V gene sequence: CDR1 SGHRS, CDR2 YFSETQ. The DNA of the CDR3 is TGCGCCAGCAGCTTGGCGGGGGTCTACAATGAGCAGTTCTTC. It yields the protein CASSLAGVYNEQFF.

The J gene is TRBJ2-1, the V gene TRBV19; 10 nucleotides agree with TRBD2. V was clipped by 3 bases and J by 9 bases; unmatched bases: 2. The CDR3 has 13 amino acids. Looked up from germline, CDR1 is LNHDA and CDR2 is SQIVND (reference sequence). The CDR3: CASSITSGTEQFF. CDR3 DNA sequence: TGTGCCAGTAGTATTACTAGCGGGACTGAGCAGTTCTTC.

V is TRBV6-2 or TRBV6-3 and J is TRBJ2-1; D is unresolved. The CDR3 runs 13 residues. Germline V gene data show CDR1 as MNHEY and CDR2 as SVGEGT. V lost 2 bases and J 9 bases, leaving 11 bases between the germline ends. CDR3 loop: CASSYPGLGEQFF. The CDR3 coding sequence is TGTGCCAGCAGTTACCCCGGGCTCGGTGAGCAGTTCTTC.

This clonotype was seen a few times. The chain links TRBV7-2 to TRBJ1-6; D remains unclear. V was shortened by 2 bases and J by 8 bases, with 19 bases between the two germline ends. Germline V gene sequence: CDR1 SGHTA, CDR2 FQGNSA. The CDR3 spans 17 residues. The CDR3 loop is CASSLREGAGLYSPLHF. Written as DNA, the CDR3 is TGTGCCAGCAGCTTAAGGGAGGGCGCCGGATTATATTCACCCCTCCACTTT.

A few counts support this clonotype. The genes are TRBV2 and TRBJ1-5; unclear D gene. The germline V and J ends were trimmed by 4 bases and 3 bases, with 7 bases remaining between them. Germline CDR1 and CDR2: SNHLY and FYNNEI. The CDR3 is made up of 13 amino acids. CDR3 amino acids: CASSARYNQPQHF. For the CDR3, the DNA is TGTGCCAGCAGTGCGAGGTACAATCAGCCCCAGCATTTT.

This clonotype was found a few times. J is TRBJ2-3 and V is TRBV4-2; D tentatively fits TRBD1 or TRBD2 (5 bases each). Between the trimmed V and J ends, which lost 0 bases and 3 bases, there was a span of 19 bases. The CDR3 length is 18 residues. The germline CDR1 and CDR2 sequences are LGHNA and YNFKEQ. The CDR3 here is CASSQDWTPGPGTDTQYF. CDR3 sequence (DNA): TGTGCCAGCAGCCAAGATTGGACCCCGGGACCTGGGACAGATACGCAGTATTTT.

A few counts support this clonotype. The V gene is TRBV4-1, the J gene TRBJ1-2, with no clear D. The CDR3 loop spans 15 amino acids. Germline V lookup: CDR1 MGHRA, CDR2 YSYEKL. V shed 1 base and J shed 0 bases, with 9 bases lying between them. Here the CDR3 reads CASSQGRAANYGYTF. The DNA of the CDR3 is TGCGCCAGCAGCCAAGGCAGAGCTGCTAACTATGGCTACACCTTC.

The rearrangement joins TRBV12-3 or TRBV12-4 to TRBJ1-2, with D unclear. Trimming left V 10 bases short and J 2 bases short, with 17 bases between. The CDR3 is made up of 14 amino acids. In nucleotides, the CDR3 is TGTGCCACCTCTAGATTGAGGAGAAACTATGGCTACACCTTC. Protein sequence: CATSRLRRNYGYTF.

V usage is TRBV10-3 and J usage is TRBJ2-1; 14 bases align to TRBD2. The length of the CDR3 is 13 residues. The germline V gene encodes CDR1 ENHRY and CDR2 SYGVKD. J lost 8 bases, V lost 9 bases, and 3 bases had no gene match. In DNA form, the CDR3 reads TGTGCCATGGGACTAGCGGGAGAAGATGAGCAGTTCTTC. This codes for CAMGLAGEDEQFF.

This clonotype was counted ten times or more. The rearrangement uses TRBV7-9 and TRBJ2-5; no clear D gene. V was shortened by 5 bases and J by 6 bases, with 7 bases between the two germline ends. Germline V gene lookup returns CDR1 SEHNR and CDR2 FQNEAQ (reference sequence). The CDR3 is 11 amino acids. The CDR3 sequence: CASSISQTQYF. The CDR3, as DNA: TGTGCCAGCAGCATCTCACAGACCCAGTACTTC.

The rearrangement links TRBV10-3 to TRBJ1-5; D not resolved. V was trimmed by 0 bases and J by 3 bases, leaving 12 bases between them. Germline-derived CDR1 and CDR2 are ENHRY and SYGVKD. The CDR3 totals 16 residues. The CDR3 loop reads CAISESTGSLNQPQHF. DNA of the CDR3: TGTGCCATCAGTGAGTCTACGGGGTCCCTCAATCAGCCCCAGCATTTT.

The V call is TRBV3-1, the J call TRBJ2-3; 7 nucleotides align to TRBD2. Germline V CDR1 and CDR2: LGHDT, YNNKEL (reference sequence). The CDR3 is made up of 16 amino acids. CDR3 nucleotide sequence: TGTGCTGCAGCCAAGAAAGGCGGGGGAAGCACAGATACGCAGTATTTT. Translating gives CAAAKKGGGSTDTQYF.

V and J are TRBV7-2 and TRBJ2-2; TRBD2 matches at 7 bases. The germline V gene encodes CDR1 SGHTA and CDR2 FQGNSA. Unmatched junction bases numbered 16, after V lost 5 bases and J lost 7 bases. This CDR3 is built from 17 residues. The CDR3 DNA sequence: TGTGCCAGCAGCCCTCGGGACTACCCCCGTGGAGACGGGGAGCTGTTTTTT. Translated, it gives CASSPRDYPRGDGELFF.

This clonotype has more than one count but fewer than ten. The genes are TRBV6-5 and TRBJ1-1; D not certain. Germline V gene lookup returns CDR1 MNHEY and CDR2 SVGAGI. The CDR3 is made up of 14 amino acids. V was clipped by 0 bases and J by 11 bases, with 16 bases between them. The CDR3 DNA reads as TGTGCCAGCAGTTACTCGACCACGGTAGAAGCGGCTTTCTTT. It yields the protein CASSYSTTVEAAFF.

The rearrangement joins TRBV11-2 to TRBJ2-1; weak D call: TRBD2 (5 bases). CDR3 length: 14 amino acids. The germline CDR1 and CDR2 sequences are SGHAT and FQNNGV. V was cut by 2 bases and J by 2 bases, with 7 bases left in between. CDR3 sequence (DNA): TGTGCCAGCAGCTTATTCGGGACCTACAATGAGCAGTTCTTC. This encodes CASSLFGTYNEQFF.

V gene TRBV24-1 combines with J gene TRBJ1-1; perhaps TRBD1 as D (5 bases). CDR3 length equals 12 residues. Per the germline V gene, CDR1 is KGHDR and CDR2 is SFDVKD. V gave up 4 bases and J gave up 10 bases, with 12 bases separating them. The DNA of the CDR3 is TGTGCCACCAGTGACCCTGGGGGGGTAGCTTTCTTT. This codes for CATSDPGGVAFF.